A single sample gave rise to the 10 T cell receptor beta chains below, sequenced in a study of T cells in Graves' hyperthyroidism and ophthalmopathy. It was RNA transcripts that yielded the amplified TCR beta CDR3 regions. TCR CDR3 regions were first amplified by RT-PCR with HTBI primers. TCRdb independently ran MiXCR on the multiplex PCR reads; one entry per CDR3 protein. The sample carries approximately 690,000 distinct CDR3 sequences, roughly 15% recorded once. The sample comprised blood. These receptors originate from a woman aged 45-65 years with Graves' ophthalmopathy.

Ten or more counts support this clonotype. The J gene is TRBJ1-5, the V gene TRBV5-6; a weak D match, TRBD1 (6 bases). CDR3 size: 15 residues. From germline, CDR1 is SGHDT and CDR2 YYEEEE. The germline V and J ends were trimmed by 2 bases and 4 bases, with 13 bases remaining between them. This CDR3 is CASSFWPTGNQPQHF. CDR3 DNA sequence: TGTGCCAGCAGCTTTTGGCCGACAGGAAATCAGCCCCAGCATTTT.

This clonotype was counted only a few times. In DNA form, the CDR3 reads TGTGCCAGCAGTTACTATGGTGCGACTAGCGGGAGGAATAAGGGAGATGAGCAGTTCTTC. Translation: CASSYYGATSGRNKGDEQFF. The V call is TRBV6-6, the J call TRBJ2-1; 13 nucleotides agree with TRBD2. The CDR3 loop spans 20 amino acids. After removal of 1 base from V and 8 bases from J, the junction contained 17 bases not matched to a gene. From germline, CDR1 is MNHNY and CDR2 SVGAGI (reference sequence).

This clonotype occurred a few times. This could be a read error, since a much larger clone is one nucleotide away. The chain joins TRBV28 to TRBJ1-1; 8 bases line up with TRBD1. The germline V gene encodes CDR1 MDHEN and CDR2 SYDVKM. The CDR3 is 14 residues long. The chain's CDR3 is CASSPQGERTEALF. In nucleotides, the CDR3 is TGTGCCAGCAGCCCACAGGGGGAGCGGACTGAAGCTCTCTTT.

This clonotype was recorded a few times. The chain carries TRBV6-2 or TRBV6-3 and TRBJ2-1; no clear D gene. The CDR3 covers 14 residues. Trimming left V 2 bases short and J 8 bases short, with 13 bases between. Germline CDR1 reads MNHEY; CDR2 reads SVGEGT. CDR3 DNA sequence: TGTGCCAGCAGTTACCCCCTCCGGGCGTATGAGCAGTTCTTC. This translates into CASSYPLRAYEQFF.

This clonotype was counted ten times or more. The DNA for the CDR3 is TGTGCCAGCAGCTACGGTGTGGGAAACTATGGCTACACCTTC. This translates into CASSYGVGNYGYTF. This rearrangement joins TRBV6-1 to TRBJ1-2; D is uncertain. Germline CDR1 is MNHNS and CDR2 is SASEGT. The CDR3 consists of 14 residues. The V end lost 6 bases, the J end lost 2 bases, and 13 bases lay between the germline ends.

A remark on this clonotype: This may be a read error: a much more frequent sequence differs by one nucleotide. The V and J genes are TRBV24-1 and TRBJ2-2, with D perhaps matching TRBD2 (6 bases). There are 15 residues in the CDR3. CDR1 is KGHDR, CDR2 SFDVKD, per germline. CDR3 sequence (DNA): TGTGCCACCAGTGAGGGGGACTCCAACACCGGGGAGCTGGTTTTT. It is translated as CATSEGDSNTGELVF.

The chain employs TRBV6-5 and TRBJ2-5; 14 bases match TRBD2. V was clipped by 0 bases and J by 5 bases; unmatched bases: 8. From germline, CDR1 is MNHEY and CDR2 SVGAGI. This CDR3 is built from 18 residues. The CDR3: CASSYSGTSGSRGETQYF. CDR3 DNA sequence: TGTGCCAGCAGTTACTCGGGGACTAGCGGGAGTCGGGGTGAGACCCAGTACTTC.

The chain employs TRBV15 and TRBJ1-4; D is unresolved. Trimming shortened V by 3 bases and J by 8 bases, and 13 bases separated the two germline ends. Germline V gene sequence: CDR1 LNHNV, CDR2 YYDKDF (reference sequence). This CDR3 region has 14 residues. The chain's CDR3 is CATSRSGGREKLFF. In DNA form, the CDR3 reads TGTGCCACCAGCAGGTCAGGAGGAAGGGAAAAACTGTTTTTT.

Worth noting for this clonotype: This sequence may be a read error, since a much larger clone differs from it by one base. The rearrangement links TRBV19 to TRBJ2-1, with a tentative D call TRBD2 (6 bases). The V end was cut by 5 bases, the J end by 7 bases, with 12 bases between. Germline lookup yields CDR1 LNHDA and CDR2 SQIVND (reference sequence). The CDR3 sequence is 13 residues long. CDR3 residues: CASSVGGRNEQFF. CDR3 coding DNA: TGTGCCAGTAGTGTTGGAGGGAGGAATGAGCAGTTCTTC.

This clonotype was counted at least ten times. The V gene is TRBV27, the J gene TRBJ2-7; 9 bases match TRBD1. Germline CDR1 and CDR2: MNHEY and SMNVEV (reference sequence). The CDR3 loop spans 15 amino acids. Trimming at V came to 0 bases and at J to 3 bases, leaving 3 bases not matched to a gene. As DNA, the CDR3 is TGTGCCAGCAGTTTATCTAGGACAGGGGTCTACGAGCAGTACTTC. Translated, it gives CASSLSRTGVYEQYF.